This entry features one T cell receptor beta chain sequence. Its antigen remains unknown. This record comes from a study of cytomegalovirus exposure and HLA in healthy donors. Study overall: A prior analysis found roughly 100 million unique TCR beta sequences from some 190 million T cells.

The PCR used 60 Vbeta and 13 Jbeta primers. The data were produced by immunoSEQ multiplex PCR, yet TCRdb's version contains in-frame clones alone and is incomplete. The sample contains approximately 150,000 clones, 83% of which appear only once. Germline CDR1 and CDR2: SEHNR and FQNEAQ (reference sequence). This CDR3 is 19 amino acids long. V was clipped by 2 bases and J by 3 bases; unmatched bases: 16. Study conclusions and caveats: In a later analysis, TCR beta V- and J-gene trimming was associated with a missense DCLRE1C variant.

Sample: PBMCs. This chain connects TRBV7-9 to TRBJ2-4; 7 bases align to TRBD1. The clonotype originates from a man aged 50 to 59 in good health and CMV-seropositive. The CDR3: CASSLFSGRQTGVKNIQYF. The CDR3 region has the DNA TGTGCCAGCAGCTTATTCTCCGGGCGGCAAACAGGGGTCAAAAACATTCAGTACTTC.